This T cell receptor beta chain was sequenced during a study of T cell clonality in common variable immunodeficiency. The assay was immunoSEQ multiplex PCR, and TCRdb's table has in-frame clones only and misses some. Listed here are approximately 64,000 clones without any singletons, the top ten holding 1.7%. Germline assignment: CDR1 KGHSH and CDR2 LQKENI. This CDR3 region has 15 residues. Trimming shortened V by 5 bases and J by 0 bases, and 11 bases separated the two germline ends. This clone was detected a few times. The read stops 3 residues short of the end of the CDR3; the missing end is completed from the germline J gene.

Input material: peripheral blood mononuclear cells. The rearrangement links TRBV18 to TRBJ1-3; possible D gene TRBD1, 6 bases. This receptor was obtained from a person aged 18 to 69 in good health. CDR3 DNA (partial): TGTGCCAGCTCATGGACAGCCGCCTCTGGAAACACC. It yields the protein CASSWTAASGNT. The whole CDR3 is CASSWTAASGNTIYF.